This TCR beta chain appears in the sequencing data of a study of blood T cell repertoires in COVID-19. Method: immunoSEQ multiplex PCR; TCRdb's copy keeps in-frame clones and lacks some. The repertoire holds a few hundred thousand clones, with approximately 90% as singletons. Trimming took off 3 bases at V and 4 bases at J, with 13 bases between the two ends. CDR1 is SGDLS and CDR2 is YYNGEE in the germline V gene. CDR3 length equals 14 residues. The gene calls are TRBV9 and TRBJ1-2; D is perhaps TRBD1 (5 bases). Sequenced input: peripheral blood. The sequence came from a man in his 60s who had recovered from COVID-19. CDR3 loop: CASSARGSSYGYTF. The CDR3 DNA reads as TGTGCCAGCAGCGCAAGGGGCAGCAGCTATGGCTACACCTTC.